In its sample, the clone carrying this T cell receptor (beta chain) was seen a few times. The antigen remains undetermined. Germline V gene data show CDR1 as SSHAT and CDR2 as FNYEAQ (reference sequence). The CDR3 covers 14 residues. V shed 7 bases and J shed 1 base, with 13 bases lying between them. The data derive from a study of shared clonotypes between healthy human individuals. Study-level findings and limits: Rarefaction showed sorted-subset sequencing was incomplete despite large depth. All-four-donor shared clonotypes had higher generation probabilities than non-shared clonotypes did.

The repertoire was sequenced with immunoSEQ multiplex PCR; TCRdb's copy has only in-frame clones and lacks some. This repertoire shows approximately 2.5 million clones, 80% to 95% found once; its top ten account for around 0.37%. Sequenced: naive CD4+ T cells from PBMCs. The subset is: CD45RA+ positively selected. The TCR sequence derives from a man aged 18 to 30 in good health. Some clones in this sample may be carry-over from other donors' samples. The rearrangement joins TRBV7-7 to TRBJ1-1, with D hard to call. The CDR3 protein is CASTPLSGNTEAFF. The CDR3 DNA sequence: TGTGCCAGCACCCCTCTCTCCGGGAACACTGAAGCTTTCTTT.